One sample yielded the 4 T cell receptor beta chains listed below, sequenced in a study of a mutant IDH1 vaccine in newly diagnosed glioma. These receptors are not linked to any known antigen. Time point reported: week 5, during vaccination. With topical imiquimod, each dose of the vaccine consisted of 300 ug of mutant IDH1 20-mer peptide. Sequencing used immunoSEQ multiplex PCR; TCRdb keeps in-frame clones, though not all of them. In the table there are about 53,000 clones, around 82% of which are singletons. Sequenced here: PBMCs, sampled from a glioma patient whose treatment included an IDH1 peptide vaccine. All receptors come from a woman in her late teens or twenties with glioma. Some clones in this sample may be carry-over from other donors' samples.

The chain uses TRBV2 and TRBJ1-2; no definite D call. CDR1 SNHLY and CDR2 FYNNEI come from the germline V gene. The CDR3 loop spans 13 amino acids. V lost 8 bases to trimming and J lost 5 bases, with 15 bases between them. The CDR3 is CASPPGPRYGYTF. The CDR3 DNA is TGTGCCAGCCCCCCGGGCCCCCGATATGGCTACACCTTC.

The V call is TRBV6-1, the J call TRBJ2-5; D uncertain. The CDR3 runs to 13 residues. V shed 2 bases and J shed 5 bases, with 9 bases lying between them. Germline CDR1 reads MNHNS; CDR2 reads SASEGT. The CDR3 coding sequence is TGTGCCAGCAGTGAATACAGAAGGGAGACCCAGTACTTC. It codes for CASSEYRRETQYF.

The rearrangement links TRBV11-1 to TRBJ2-2; D might be TRBD1 or TRBD2, each matching 5 bases. V gave up 3 bases and J gave up 5 bases, with 7 bases separating them. This CDR3 is built from 13 residues. Germline CDR1 and CDR2: SGHAT and FQDESV (reference sequence). Here the CDR3 reads CASSLGVTGELFF. The CDR3 DNA reads as TGTGCCAGCAGCTTGGGGGTAACCGGGGAGCTGTTTTTT. The whole variable domain, remainder taken from reference TRBV11-1 and TRBJ2-2, is EAEVAQSPRYKITEKSQAVAFWCDPISGHATLYWYRQILGQGPELLVQFQDESVVDDSQLPKDRFSAERLKGVDSTLKIQPAELGDSAMYLCASSLGVTGELFFGEGSRLTVL.

The V and J genes are TRBV25-1 and TRBJ2-7; D is possibly TRBD2 (6 bases). Germline V gene data show CDR1 as MGHDK and CDR2 as SYGVNS. CDR3 size: 16 residues. V was pared by 5 bases and J by 4 bases, with 21 bases between. In DNA form, the CDR3 reads TGTGCCAGCAGTAAGCCGGGACTCCCGGATGGGTACGAGCAGTACTTC. Translating it yields CASSKPGLPDGYEQYF.